This T cell receptor beta chain originates from a study of CD8 T cells in ankylosing spondylitis. Using its own MiXCR run on the 5' RACE reads, TCRdb lists one record per CDR3 protein. This table has fewer than 550,000 distinct CDR3 sequences, roughly 5% appearing once. V lost 5 bases, J lost 3 bases, and 11 bases lay in between. CDR3 size: 14 residues. CDR1 is DFQATT, CDR2 SNEGSKA, per germline (reference sequence). This clonotype has a count of ten or more. What it recognizes is unknown. Study-level points and caveats: Significant enrichment of disease-linked clones was reportedly seen in matched ankylosing spondylitis synovial fluid. A TCR beta motif of fewer than ten highly homologous variants appeared characteristic of ankylosing spondylitis blood.

Sequenced material: blood, either unsorted or a sorted T cell fraction (not recorded which). The chain is built from TRBV20-1 and TRBJ1-6; D might be TRBD1 (5 bases). The TCR sequence derives from a male donor with ankylosing spondylitis. The DNA for the CDR3 is TGCAGTGCTGGTGACAGAAACTATAATTCACCCCTCCACTTT. This translates into CSAGDRNYNSPLHF.